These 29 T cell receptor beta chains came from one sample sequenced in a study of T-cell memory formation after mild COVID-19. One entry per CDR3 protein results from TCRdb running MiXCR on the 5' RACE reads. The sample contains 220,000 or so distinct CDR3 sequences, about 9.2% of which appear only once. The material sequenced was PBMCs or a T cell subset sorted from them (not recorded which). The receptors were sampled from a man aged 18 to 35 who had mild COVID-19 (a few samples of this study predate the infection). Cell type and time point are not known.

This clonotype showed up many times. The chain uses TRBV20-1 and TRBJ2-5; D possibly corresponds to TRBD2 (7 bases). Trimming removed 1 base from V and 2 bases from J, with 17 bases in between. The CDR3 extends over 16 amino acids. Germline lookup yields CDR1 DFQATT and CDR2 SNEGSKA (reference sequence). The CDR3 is CSARVPLGGLQETQYF. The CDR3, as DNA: TGCAGTGCTAGAGTGCCCCTCGGGGGGCTTCAAGAGACCCAGTACTTC.

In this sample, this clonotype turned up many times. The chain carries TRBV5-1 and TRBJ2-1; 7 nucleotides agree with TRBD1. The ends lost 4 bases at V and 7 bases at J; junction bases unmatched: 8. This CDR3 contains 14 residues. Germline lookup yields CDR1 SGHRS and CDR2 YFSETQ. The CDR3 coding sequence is TGCGCCAGCAGCCCATGGACAGGCAGAAATGAGCAGTTCTTC. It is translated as CASSPWTGRNEQFF.

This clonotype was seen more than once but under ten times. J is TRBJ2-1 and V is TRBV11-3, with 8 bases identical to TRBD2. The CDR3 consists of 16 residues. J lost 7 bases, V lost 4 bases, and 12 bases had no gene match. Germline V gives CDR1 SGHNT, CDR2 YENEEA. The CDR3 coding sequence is TGTGCCAGCAGCTCCCGGACCGGGGGGGGCTCTAATGAGCAGTTCTTC. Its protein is CASSSRTGGGSNEQFF.

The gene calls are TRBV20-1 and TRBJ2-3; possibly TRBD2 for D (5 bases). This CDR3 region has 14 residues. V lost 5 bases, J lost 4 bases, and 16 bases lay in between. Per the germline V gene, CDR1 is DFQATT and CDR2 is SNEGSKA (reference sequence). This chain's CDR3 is CSAPSLGGADTQYF. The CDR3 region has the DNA TGCAGTGCTCCCTCGCTTGGAGGCGCAGATACGCAGTATTTT.

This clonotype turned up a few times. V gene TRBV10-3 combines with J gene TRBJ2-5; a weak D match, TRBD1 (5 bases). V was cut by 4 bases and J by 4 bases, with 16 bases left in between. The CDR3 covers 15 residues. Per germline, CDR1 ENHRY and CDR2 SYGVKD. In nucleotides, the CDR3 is TGTGCCATCAGTGGCGGACATCAGGCAGGAGAGACCCAGTACTTC. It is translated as CAISGGHQAGETQYF.

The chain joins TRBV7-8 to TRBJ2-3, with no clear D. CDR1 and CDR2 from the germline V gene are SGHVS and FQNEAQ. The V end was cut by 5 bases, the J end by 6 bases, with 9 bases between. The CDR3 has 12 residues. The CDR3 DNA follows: TGTGCCAGCAGCAGCCAGGAGGATACGCAGTATTTT. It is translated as CASSSQEDTQYF.

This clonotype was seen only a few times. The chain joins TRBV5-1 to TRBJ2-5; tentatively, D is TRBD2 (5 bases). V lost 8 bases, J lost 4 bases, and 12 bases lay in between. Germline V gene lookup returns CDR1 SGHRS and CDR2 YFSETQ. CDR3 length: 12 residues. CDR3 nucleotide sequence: TGCGCCAGTCGGGGATCGTTAGAGACCCAGTACTTC. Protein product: CASRGSLETQYF.

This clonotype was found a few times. The CDR3 loop is CASSVRGSPGTEAFF. The CDR3 nucleotides read TGTGCCAGCAGCGTTAGAGGGAGTCCAGGCACTGAAGCTTTCTTT. This chain joins TRBV7-9 and TRBJ1-1; D is ambiguous. CDR1 SEHNR and CDR2 FQNEAQ come from the germline V gene (reference sequence). V was cut by 5 bases and J by 4 bases, with 17 bases left in between. The CDR3 sequence is 15 residues long.

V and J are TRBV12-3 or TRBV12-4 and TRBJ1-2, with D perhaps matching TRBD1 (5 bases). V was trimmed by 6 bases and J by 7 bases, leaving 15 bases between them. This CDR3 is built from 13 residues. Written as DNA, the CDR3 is TGTGCCAGCAGCCCTACAGGTGTAGGTGGCTACACCTTC. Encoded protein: CASSPTGVGGYTF.

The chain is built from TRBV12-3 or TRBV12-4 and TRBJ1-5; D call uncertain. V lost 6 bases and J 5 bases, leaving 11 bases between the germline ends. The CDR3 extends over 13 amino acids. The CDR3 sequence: CASSLLEDQPQHF. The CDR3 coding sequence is TGTGCCAGCAGCCTTTTAGAGGATCAGCCCCAGCATTTT.

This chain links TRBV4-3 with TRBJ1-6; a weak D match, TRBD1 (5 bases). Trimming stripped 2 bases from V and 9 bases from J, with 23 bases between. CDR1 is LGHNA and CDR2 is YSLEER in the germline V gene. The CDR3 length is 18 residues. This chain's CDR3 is CASSQRGTAKALISPLHF. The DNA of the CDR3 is TGCGCCAGCAGCCAACGGGGGACGGCGAAAGCGTTAATTTCACCCCTCCACTTT.

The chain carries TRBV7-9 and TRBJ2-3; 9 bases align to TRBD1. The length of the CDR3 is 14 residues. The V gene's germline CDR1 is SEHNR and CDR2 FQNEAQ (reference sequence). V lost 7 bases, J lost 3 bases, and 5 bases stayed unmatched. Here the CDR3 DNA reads TGTGCCAGCAACGACAGGGGGATTACAGATACGCAGTATTTT. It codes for CASNDRGITDTQYF.

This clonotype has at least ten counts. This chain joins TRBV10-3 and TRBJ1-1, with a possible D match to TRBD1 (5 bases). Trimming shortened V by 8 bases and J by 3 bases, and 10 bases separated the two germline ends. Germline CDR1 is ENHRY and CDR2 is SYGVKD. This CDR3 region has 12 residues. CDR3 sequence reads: CAIGRADTEAFF. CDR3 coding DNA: TGTGCCATCGGCAGGGCGGACACTGAAGCTTTCTTT.

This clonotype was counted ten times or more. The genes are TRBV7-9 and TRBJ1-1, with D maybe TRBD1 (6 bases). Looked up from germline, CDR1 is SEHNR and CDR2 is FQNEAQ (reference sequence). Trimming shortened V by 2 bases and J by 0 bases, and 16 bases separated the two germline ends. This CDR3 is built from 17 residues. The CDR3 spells CASSLWGRITMNTEAFF. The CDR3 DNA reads TGTGCCAGCAGCTTATGGGGGCGGATAACCATGAACACTGAAGCTTTCTTT.

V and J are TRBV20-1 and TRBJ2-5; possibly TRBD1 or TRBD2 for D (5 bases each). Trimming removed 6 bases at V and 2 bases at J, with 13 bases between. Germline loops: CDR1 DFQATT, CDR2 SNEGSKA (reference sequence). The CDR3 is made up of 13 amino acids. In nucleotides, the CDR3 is TGCAGTGCGCCCGGGACGGATCAAGAGACCCAGTACTTC. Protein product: CSAPGTDQETQYF.

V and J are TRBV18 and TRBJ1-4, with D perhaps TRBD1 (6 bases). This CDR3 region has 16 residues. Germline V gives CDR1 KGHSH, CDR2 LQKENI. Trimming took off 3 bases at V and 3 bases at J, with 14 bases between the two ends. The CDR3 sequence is CASSPRDIVSNEKLFF. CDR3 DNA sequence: TGTGCCAGCTCACCGAGGGACATCGTCTCTAATGAAAAACTGTTTTTT. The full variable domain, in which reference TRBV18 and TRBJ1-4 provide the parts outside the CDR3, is NAGVMQNPRHLVRRRGQEARLRCSPMKGHSHVYWYRQLPEEGLKFMVYLQKENIIDESGMPKERFSAEFPKEGPSILRIQQVVRGDSAAYFCASSPRDIVSNEKLFFGSGTQLSVL.

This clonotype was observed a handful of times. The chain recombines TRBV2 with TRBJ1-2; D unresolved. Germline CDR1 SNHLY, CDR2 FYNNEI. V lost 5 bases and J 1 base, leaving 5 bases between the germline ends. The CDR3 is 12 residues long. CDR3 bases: TGTGCCAGCAGTATTTATAACTATGGCTACACCTTC. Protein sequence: CASSIYNYGYTF.

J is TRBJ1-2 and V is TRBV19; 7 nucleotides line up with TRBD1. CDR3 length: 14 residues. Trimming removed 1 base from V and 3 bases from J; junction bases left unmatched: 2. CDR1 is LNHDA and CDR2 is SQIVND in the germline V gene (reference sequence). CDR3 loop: CASSIVGQDYGYTF. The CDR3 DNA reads TGTGCCAGTAGTATAGTCGGACAGGACTATGGCTACACCTTC.

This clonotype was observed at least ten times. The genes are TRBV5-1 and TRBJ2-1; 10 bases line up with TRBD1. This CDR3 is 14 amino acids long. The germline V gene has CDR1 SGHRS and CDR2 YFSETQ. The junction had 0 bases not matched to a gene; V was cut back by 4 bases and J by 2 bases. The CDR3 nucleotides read TGCGCCAGCAGCGGACAGGGGGCCTACAATGAGCAGTTCTTC. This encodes CASSGQGAYNEQFF.

Here the CDR3 reads CASSSGQGTVTGELFF. The CDR3 DNA is TGTGCCAGCAGTTCCGGACAGGGCACTGTTACCGGGGAGCTGTTTTTT. The chain uses TRBV12-3 or TRBV12-4 and TRBJ2-2; the match to TRBD1 covers 8 bases. This CDR3 comprises 16 residues. With V trimmed by 4 bases and J by 5 bases, 9 bases remained unmatched.

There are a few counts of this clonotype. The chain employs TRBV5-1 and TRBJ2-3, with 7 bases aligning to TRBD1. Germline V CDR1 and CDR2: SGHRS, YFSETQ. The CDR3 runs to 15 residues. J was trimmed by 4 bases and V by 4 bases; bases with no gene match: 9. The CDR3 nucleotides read TGCGCCAGCAGCCCGACTAACAGGGGCCCAGATACGCAGTATTTT. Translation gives CASSPTNRGPDTQYF.

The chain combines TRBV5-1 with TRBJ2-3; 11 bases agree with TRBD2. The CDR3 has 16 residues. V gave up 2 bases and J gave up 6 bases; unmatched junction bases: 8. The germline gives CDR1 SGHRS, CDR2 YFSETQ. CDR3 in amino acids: CASSLLAGAGEDTQYF. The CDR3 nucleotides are TGCGCCAGCAGCTTACTAGCGGGGGCCGGGGAGGATACGCAGTATTTT.

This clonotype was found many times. CDR3 amino acids: CSARRRGRVYGYTF. The DNA for the CDR3 is TGCAGTGCTAGAAGGAGGGGGCGGGTTTATGGCTACACCTTC. The chain joins TRBV20-1 to TRBJ1-2; 7 bases agree with TRBD1. The germline gives CDR1 DFQATT, CDR2 SNEGSKA (reference sequence). V lost 2 bases, J lost 5 bases, and 8 bases stayed unmatched. The CDR3 consists of 14 residues.

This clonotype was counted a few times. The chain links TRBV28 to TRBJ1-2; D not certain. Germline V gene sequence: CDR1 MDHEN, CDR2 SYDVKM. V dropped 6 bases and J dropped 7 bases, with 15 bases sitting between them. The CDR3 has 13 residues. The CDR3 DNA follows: TGTGCCAGCAGCAGTGCCGGGATCGGTGGCTACACCTTC. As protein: CASSSAGIGGYTF.

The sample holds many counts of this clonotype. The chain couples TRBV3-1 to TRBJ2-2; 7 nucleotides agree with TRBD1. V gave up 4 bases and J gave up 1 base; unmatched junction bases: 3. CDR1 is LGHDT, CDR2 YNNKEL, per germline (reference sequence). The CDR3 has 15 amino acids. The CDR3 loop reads CASSPPGGNTGELFF. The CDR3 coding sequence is TGTGCCAGCAGCCCACCAGGGGGGAACACCGGGGAGCTGTTTTTT.

The DNA for the CDR3 is TGTGCCAGCAGCGTAGCTAGGGGGGGGGGCACAGATACGCAGTATTTT. It encodes CASSVARGGGTDTQYF. The chain carries TRBV9 and TRBJ2-3; TRBD2 might be the D (7 bases). This CDR3 contains 16 residues. The V end was cut by 0 bases, the J end by 1 base, with 12 bases between. Germline loops: CDR1 SGDLS, CDR2 YYNGEE.

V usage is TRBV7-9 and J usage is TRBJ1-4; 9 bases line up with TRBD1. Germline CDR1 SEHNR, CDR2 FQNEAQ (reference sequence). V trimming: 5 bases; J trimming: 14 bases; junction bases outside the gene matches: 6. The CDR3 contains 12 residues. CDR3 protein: CASSLQGARLFF. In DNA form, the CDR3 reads TGTGCCAGCAGCCTACAGGGGGCTCGGCTGTTTTTT.

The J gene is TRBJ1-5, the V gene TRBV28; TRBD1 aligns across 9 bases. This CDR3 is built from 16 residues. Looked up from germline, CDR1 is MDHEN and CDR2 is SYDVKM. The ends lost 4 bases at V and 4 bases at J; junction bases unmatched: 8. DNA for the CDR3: TGTGCCAGCAGTTCCTCGACAGGGGGAGGGAATCAGCCCCAGCATTTT. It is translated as CASSSSTGGGNQPQHF.

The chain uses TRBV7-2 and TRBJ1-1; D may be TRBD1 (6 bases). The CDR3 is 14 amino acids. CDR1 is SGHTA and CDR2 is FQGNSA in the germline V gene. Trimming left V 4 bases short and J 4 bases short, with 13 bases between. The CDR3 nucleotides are TGTGCCAGCAGCTCCTCCTGGGGGCGCACTGAAGCTTTCTTT. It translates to CASSSSWGRTEAFF.